The T cell receptor (beta chain) under discussion was sequenced for a study of T cell changes during pregnancy in multiple sclerosis. CDR1 and CDR2 from the germline V gene are SGHDN and FVKESK. Trimming removed 5 bases from V and 1 base from J, with 11 bases in between. The CDR3 is made up of 14 amino acids. Profiled with immunoSEQ multiplex PCR; TCRdb holds only in-frame clones, not every one. The data contain around 57,000 clones, about nine tenths of them singletons. Sequences were derived from peripheral blood, sampled after pregnancy. This chain links TRBV14 with TRBJ1-1; D may be TRBD1 (5 bases). The source of this sequence is a female donor in good health, enrolled as a control in a pregnancy study. The CDR3 DNA reads TGTGCCAGCAGCGTCCGGGACTGGAACACTGAAGCTTTCTTT. Amino acids: CASSVRDWNTEAFF.